This T cell receptor beta chain was retrieved from a study of blood T cells in healthy people across ages. Study-wide findings and caveats: It was the long-lived donors that had more naive CD4+ cells and higher diversity than aged donors.

The amount of total RNA extracted per sample was at least 5 micrograms. This clonotype was recorded many times. Its specificity is not known. Using a J-beta primer mix together with a sample-barcoded 5' primer, a second PCR was run for about 6 to 11 cycles. There were at least 3 million CDR3-containing paired-end reads obtained from each sample. TCRdb reprocessed the 5' RACE reads via MiXCR and lists one record per CDR3 protein. This sample has roughly 1.5 million distinct CDR3 sequences, with 40% to 45% found just once. This CDR3 contains 11 residues. Trimming removed 4 bases from V and 5 bases from J, with 5 bases in between. The germline V gene has CDR1 SQVTM and CDR2 ANQGSEA.

This chain uses TRBV29-1 with TRBJ2-2; D tentatively fits TRBD1 or TRBD2 (5 bases each). This clonotype was sampled from a woman under 30 in good health. Sequenced material: blood. CDR3 in DNA: TGCAGCGTTGGGGGGACCGGGGAGCTGTTTTTT. Amino acid sequence: CSVGGTGELFF.